The 8 T cell receptor beta chains presented below share a single source sample, sequenced in a study of response to subunit inactivated influenza vaccine. TCRdb reprocessed the RT-PCR reads with MiXCR, giving one entry per CDR3 protein. The table has 160,000 or so distinct CDR3 sequences, 11% seen once. Sequences were derived from non-naive T cells sorted from PBMCs, sampled roughly 46 days after vaccination. Source of these receptors: a man aged 45-60 years who received an inactivated influenza vaccine.

The chain is built from TRBV3-1 and TRBJ2-1; D possibly uses TRBD1 or TRBD2 (5 bases each). The germline CDR1 and CDR2 sequences are LGHDT and YNNKEL (reference sequence). The length of the CDR3 is 11 residues. The V end lost 10 bases, the J end lost 9 bases, and 13 bases lay between the germline ends. The CDR3 sequence is CANRGVSEQFF. CDR3 coding DNA: TGTGCCAACCGAGGGGTTAGTGAGCAGTTCTTC.

This clonotype was detected only a few times. V gene TRBV6-2 or TRBV6-3 combines with J gene TRBJ1-5; D ambiguous. Germline CDR1 reads MNHEY; CDR2 reads SVGEGT. Trimming took 6 bases from V and 9 from J, leaving 9 bases between them. This CDR3 region has 11 residues. CDR3 DNA: TGTGCCAGCAGCTCCCCAGGGCCCCAGCATTTT. This sequence encodes CASSSPGPQHF.

This clonotype occurred a few times. CDR3 coding DNA: TGTGCCAGCAGCGTGGGGCACTTCACCGGGGAGCTGTTTTTT. Its protein is CASSVGHFTGELFF. The chain links TRBV25-1 to TRBJ2-2; maybe TRBD1 (5 bases). CDR3 length: 14 amino acids. Germline assignment: CDR1 MGHDK and CDR2 SYGVNS. V dropped 6 bases and J dropped 4 bases, with 12 bases sitting between them.

This clonotype was seen at least ten times. The rearrangement joins TRBV12-3 or TRBV12-4 to TRBJ2-7; TRBD1 aligns across 7 bases. The V and J ends lost 5 bases and 3 bases, in that order; junction bases with no gene match: 16. The length of the CDR3 is 17 residues. The CDR3 reads CASSPAHLTGSHYEQYF. Written as DNA, the CDR3 is TGTGCCAGCAGTCCCGCTCACCTGACAGGGTCCCACTACGAGCAGTACTTC.

This clonotype was detected only a few times. The chain joins TRBV20-1 to TRBJ1-1; TRBD1 is a possible D gene (5 bases). CDR1 DFQATT and CDR2 SNEGSKA come from the germline V gene (reference sequence). V lost 3 bases and J 1 base, leaving 12 bases between the germline ends. There are 14 residues in the CDR3. The CDR3 reads CSARRGPPNTEAFF. The CDR3 DNA is TGCAGTGCTAGGAGGGGACCTCCGAACACTGAAGCTTTCTTT.

The sample holds many counts of this clonotype. The V and J genes are TRBV20-1 and TRBJ2-3; D is perhaps TRBD1 or TRBD2 (5 bases each). This CDR3 is 16 amino acids long. The germline gives CDR1 DFQATT, CDR2 SNEGSKA (reference sequence). V was trimmed by 3 bases and J by 0 bases, leaving 16 bases between them. CDR3 region: CSASPSRQRSTDTQYF. Written as DNA, the CDR3 is TGCAGTGCTAGCCCCTCTAGACAGCGGAGCACAGATACGCAGTATTTT.

This clonotype was seen a single time. The rearrangement joins TRBV15 to TRBJ2-7, with TRBD2 matching over 7 bases. Per germline, CDR1 LNHNV and CDR2 YYDKDF (reference sequence). V lost 1 base, J lost 2 bases, and 5 bases stayed unmatched. This CDR3 has 15 residues. Here the CDR3 DNA reads TGTGCCACCAGCAGAGTAGGAGGACTAGCCTACGAGCAGTACTTC. Its translation: CATSRVGGLAYEQYF.

This clonotype appeared many times. V and J are TRBV27 and TRBJ2-1; 7 bases map to TRBD2. The V gene end was trimmed by 0 bases and the J gene end by 9 bases; junction bases not matched to a gene: 5. CDR3 length: 14 amino acids. Germline loops: CDR1 MNHEY, CDR2 SMNVEV (reference sequence). The CDR3 DNA reads TGTGCCAGCAGTTTATCGCCTCTAGCGGTTGAGCAGTTCTTC. The encoded protein is CASSLSPLAVEQFF.